Given below is one T cell receptor beta chain in context. Its antigen is currently unknown. The data originate from a study of graft-versus-host responses after intestinal transplantation. Study background: Each recipient received a multivisceral, liver-intestinal, or isolated intestinal graft. Recipients were all induced with anti-thymocyte globulin, then given tacrolimus and steroids for 2 to 3 years. Findings of the study overall: Those patients showing graft-donor T cell macrochimerism displayed high graft-versus-host to host-versus-graft clonal ratios in allografts. The recipient marrow held GvH clones, and some of them showed up first in ileum or blood.

TCRdb's table, derived via immunoSEQ multiplex PCR, lists solely in-frame clones and lacks some. The sample shows just under 20,000 clones, around three quarters of them seen only once. There are 15 residues in the CDR3. CDR1 and CDR2 from the germline V gene are MGHRA and YSYEKL. V lost 2 bases and J 5 bases, leaving 15 bases between the germline ends. Intraepithelial and lamina propria lymphocytes were released after the graft tissue was processed. The sequences come from ileum tissue, collected approximately 3 weeks after intestinal transplant. The rearrangement links TRBV4-1 to TRBJ2-5; a weak D match, TRBD2 (5 bases). The TCR originated in a human patient who received an intestinal transplant, so some T cells may come from the graft donor. CDR3 loop: CASSQSPGEWETQYF. CDR3 in DNA: TGCGCCAGCAGCCAAAGTCCCGGGGAGTGGGAGACCCAGTACTTC.